The present entry profiles one TCR beta chain with its context. The antigen this receptor binds is unknown. This sample is drawn from a study of diagnostic markers for celiac disease (TCRdb year 2020). The reads were generated on an Illumina MiSeq. The reads, reprocessed by TCRdb, yield one row per CDR3 protein sequence and no DNA. This sample's table contains under 6,000 distinct CDR3 sequences. Clones ranked in the top ten supply 5.9% of the sample. This TCR derives from a human donor. This table probably holds off-target reads from a library built for another chain. Sequenced: either unsorted cells or a sorted T cell fraction (not recorded which).

CDR3 loop: CASSPVVTNWDVNEKLFF. The chain is encoded by TRBV3-1 joined to TRBJ1-4. CDR1 LGHDT and CDR2 YNNKEL were looked up in the germline V gene (reference sequence). Reading from cysteine to phenylalanine, the CDR3 counts 18 amino acids. DNA is not on record. Outside the CDR3, residues come from the reference TRBV3-1 and TRBJ1-4 proteins, so the full variable domain is: DTAVSQTPKYLVTQMGNDKSIKCEQNLGHDTMYWYKQDSKKFLKIMFSYNNKELIINETVPNRFSPKSPDKAHLNLHINSLELGDSAVYFCASSPVVTNWDVNEKLFFGSGTQLSVL.